The 14 T cell receptor beta chains in this list originate from one sample, sequenced in a study of vaccination and CD4 T cells after COVID-19. Stated treatment: approximately nine-day PBMC culture with coronavirus spike peptide pools or control peptides (ViraFEST assay). Gathered ahead of the COVID-19 pandemic (2011-2018) were the CD4+ T cells of the unexposed donor. Once obtained from cultured CD4+ T cells, the DNA was sequenced using the Oncomine TCR Beta short-read assay. TCRdb used MiXCR to reprocess the PCR reads, holding one entry per CDR3 protein. The sample includes under 2,500 distinct CDR3 sequences, roughly 46% of them seen just once. These receptors' targets are unknown. Sequencing was done on a sample of CD4+ T cells from blood, cultured in vitro. The receptors come from a human donor in good health.

Judged by abundance, this clonotype is medium-sized. V is TRBV5-1 and J is TRBJ1-5; D uncertain. Trimming took 3 bases from V and 9 from J, leaving 19 bases between them. The germline V gene has CDR1 SGHRS and CDR2 YFSETQ. The CDR3 contains 15 residues. This chain's CDR3 is CASSSSGPKSGPQHF. CDR3 DNA: TGCGCCAGCAGCTCTTCAGGTCCAAAAAGCGGGCCCCAGCATTTT.

The table lists this clonotype with a few counts. This chain links TRBV6-5 with TRBJ2-5; D gene uncertain. The CDR3 has 13 residues. Trimming removed 4 bases from V and 5 bases from J, with 11 bases in between. Germline V gene data show CDR1 as MNHEY and CDR2 as SVGAGI. Written as DNA, the CDR3 is TGTGCCAGCAGTTTCCCGGCTCGGGAGACCCAGTACTTC. Translation: CASSFPARETQYF.

The table lists this clonotype with a count of one. CDR3 amino acids: CSARNAQGTGNTIYF. As DNA, the CDR3 is TGCAGTGCTAGAAATGCTCAGGGAACTGGAAACACCATATATTTT. The V and J genes are TRBV20-1 and TRBJ1-3, with D possibly being TRBD1 (5 bases). Per germline, CDR1 DFQATT and CDR2 SNEGSKA (reference sequence). The ends were cut back, 2 bases at V and 2 bases at J, with 13 bases in the middle. CDR3 length: 15 residues.

This rearrangement joins TRBV29-1 to TRBJ1-2; D possibly corresponds to TRBD1 (5 bases). The CDR3 loop spans 12 amino acids. Trimming took 6 bases from V and 2 from J, leaving 10 bases between them. CDR1 and CDR2 (germline): SQVTM, ANQGSEA. The CDR3 is CSVRTSNYGYTF. CDR3 sequence (DNA): TGCAGCGTCCGGACATCCAACTATGGCTACACCTTC. The full variable domain, rest sourced from reference TRBV29-1 and TRBJ1-2, is SAVISQKPSRDICQRGTSLTIQCQVDSQVTMMFWYRQQPGQSLTLIATANQGSEATYESGFVIDKFPISRPNLTFSTLTVSNMSPEDSSIYLCSVRTSNYGYTFGSGTRLTVV.

The rearrangement links TRBV11-3 to TRBJ2-3; no clear D gene. Between the trimmed V and J ends, which lost 4 bases and 2 bases, there was a span of 10 bases. The germline CDR1 and CDR2 sequences are SGHNT and YENEEA. The CDR3 covers 14 residues. CDR3 nucleotides: TGTGCCAGCAGCTCTAACGGAAACACAGATACGCAGTATTTT. Its translation: CASSSNGNTDTQYF.

The sample holds a few counts of this clonotype. This chain joins TRBV21-1 and TRBJ2-7; the D segment call TRBD2 is taken from the table without a DNA check. TRBV21-1 is assigned pseudogene status. The CDR3 is 17 amino acids. Here the CDR3 reads CASSKGLAGGNTYEQYF. In nucleotides, the CDR3 is TGTGCCAGCAGCAAAGGACTAGCGGGAGGTAACACCTACGAGCAGTACTTC.

The sample holds a few counts of this clonotype. The chain combines TRBV7-3 with TRBJ2-5; D might be TRBD1 (6 bases). The V gene lost 5 bases and the J gene lost 1 base, with 11 bases spanning the gap. The CDR3 runs to 14 residues. Germline CDR1 is SGHTA and CDR2 is FQGTGA. CDR3 nucleotide sequence: TGTGCCAGCAGCCCCACAGGGCTCCAAGAGACCCAGTACTTC. Protein: CASSPTGLQETQYF.

The gene calls are TRBV7-3 and TRBJ1-2, with D tentatively TRBD1 (5 bases). The CDR3 covers 13 residues. Trimming took off 5 bases at V and 3 bases at J, with 10 bases between the two ends. CDR1 and CDR2 (germline): SGHTA, FQGTGA. The CDR3: CASSLGADYGYTF. Written as DNA, the CDR3 is TGTGCCAGCAGCCTAGGGGCGGACTATGGCTACACCTTC.

V usage is TRBV7-2 and J usage is TRBJ2-1, with TRBD1 matching 9 bases. With V trimmed by 3 bases and J by 1 base, 13 bases remained unmatched. CDR3 length: 19 residues. The V gene's germline CDR1 is SGHTA and CDR2 FQGNSA. As DNA, the CDR3 is TGTGCCAGCAGCTTCCCGATTATCGGCGACAGGGGGTCCTACAATGAGCAGTTCTTC. Translation: CASSFPIIGDRGSYNEQFF.

J is TRBJ2-7 and V is TRBV12-3 or TRBV12-4; 10 nucleotides align to TRBD2. V dropped 4 bases and J dropped 6; count of bases not matched to a gene: 6. CDR3 size: 14 residues. This CDR3 reads CASSSWLAGVEQYF. As DNA, the CDR3 is TGTGCCAGCAGTTCCTGGCTAGCGGGAGTCGAGCAGTACTTC.

This clonotype turned up a few times. This chain connects TRBV20-1 to TRBJ1-5; a possible D gene is TRBD1 (5 bases). This CDR3 has 16 amino acids. Looked up from germline, CDR1 is DFQATT and CDR2 is SNEGSKA (reference sequence). V was trimmed by 3 bases and J by 2 bases, leaving 17 bases between them. In DNA, the CDR3 is TGCAGTGCTAGGGCTAAAGGGGATAGGGGCAATCAGCCCCAGCATTTT. Protein sequence: CSARAKGDRGNQPQHF.

The chain is built from TRBV12-5 and TRBJ2-3; 8 bases agree with TRBD2. V dropped 6 bases and J dropped 4; count of bases not matched to a gene: 9. The CDR3 has 15 amino acids. The germline V gene has CDR1 LGHNT and CDR2 FRNRAP. The CDR3 coding sequence is TGTGCTAGTGGCCTGGGAGCGGGAGTGGCAGATACGCAGTATTTT. It encodes CASGLGAGVADTQYF.

The chain carries TRBV27 and TRBJ1-5; 8 bases fit TRBD1. This CDR3 has 17 amino acids. Germline V gene data show CDR1 as MNHEY and CDR2 as SMNVEV (reference sequence). J was trimmed by 0 bases and V by 5 bases; bases with no gene match: 9. The chain's CDR3 is CASSPRTGTVSNQPQHF. The CDR3 DNA reads TGTGCCAGCAGTCCCCGGACAGGGACCGTTAGCAATCAGCCCCAGCATTTT.

The chain uses TRBV11-3 and TRBJ2-7; TRBD1 agrees at 9 bases. This CDR3 region has 15 residues. Germline values: CDR1 SGHNT, CDR2 YENEEA. J was trimmed by 2 bases and V by 1 base; bases with no gene match: 3. The DNA for the CDR3 is TGTGCCAGCAGCTTAGGGACAGGGGTTACCTACGAGCAGTACTTC. Translating it yields CASSLGTGVTYEQYF.